The present TCR beta chain was sequenced within a study of CD8+ T cells in alopecia areata listed by TCRdb under 2018. Context from the whole study: Treated patients were enrolled in an open-label pilot trial of oral tofacitinib, 5 to 10 mg twice daily, for moderate-to-severe alopecia areata. Tofacitinib was given for 6 to 18 months, followed by 6 months of follow-up off drug to assess delayed response and recurrence. For the treated patients, the SALT score, which quantifies what percentage of scalp surface area is affected, served as the measure of disease severity. The study used high-throughput TCRbeta sequencing to examine T cell clonal expansion in alopecia areata, in both the C3H/HeJ mouse model and human patients. On the human side, TCRbeta sequencing was run on scalp tissue and on sorted CD4+ and CD8+ peripheral blood T cells from healthy controls and from alopecia areata patients with either patchy or totalis/universalis disease. Biopsies were taken from tofacitinib-treated patients at baseline and at 4 and 24 weeks of treatment, and a later scalp biopsy was taken in several of the tofacitinib-treated patients. Scalp clonality was compared among normal scalp (n=4), patchy alopecia areata scalp (n=8), and alopecia totalis/universalis scalp (n=8). RNA came from the PAXgene miRNA kit for fixed scalp, the miRNeasy kit for PBMCs, and the RNeasy kit for mouse skin. TCRbeta CDR3 regions were amplified by immunoSEQ multiplex PCR with 35 Vbeta forward and 13 Jbeta reverse primers. On the study overall, not on this receptor specifically: During tofacitinib treatment, many expanded lesional clones remained in scalp and blood, and this persistence may partly explain relapse after treatment is stopped. TCR sequences shared between patients were less clear than in mice, possibly partly because of HLA diversity in the patient population. Lesional scalp, especially in alopecia totalis/universalis, showed higher clonality and more expanded CD8+ clones than normal scalp, suggesting antigenic drive. Resident alphabeta T cells in normal human skin are also sequenced, complicating scalp TCR repertoire analysis, unlike mouse skin dominated by gammadelta T cells. Scalp clonality and the number of expanded CD8+ clones among the top 100 scalp clones were significantly decreased by tofacitinib. Because the treated cohort was small and had just a single nonresponder, larger studies are needed to establish links between baseline CD8+ expansion and response.

The germline V gene yields SQVTM for CDR1 and ANQGSEA for CDR2. Relative to germline, V is 4 bases shorter and J is 3 bases shorter, with 12 bases between their ends. The CDR3 contains 13 residues, cysteine and phenylalanine counted. This entry keeps only the CDR3 DNA: 39 bases, framed from base 1. The library relied on the immunoSEQ multiplex PCR assay. RNA was extracted from all samples and reverse transcribed into cDNA as template for TCR sequencing. First-strand cDNA was synthesized using SuperScript III with a 2:1 mix of oligo-dT and random hexamers. A synthetic immune receptor repertoire was used to gauge amplification bias, and whatever bias remained was removed computationally. The original methods were these. After raw reads were preprocessed to remove errors, the CDR3 was defined following IMGT conventions as running from the conserved cysteine to phenylalanine. To get clonality, Shannon entropy was normalized by log2 of the number of productive unique TCRs and the result was subtracted from 1. CD4 or CD8 identity of scalp clones was inferred by cross-referencing scalp TCRbeta sequences with sorted blood CD4 and CD8 repertoires. Entries here come from immuneACCESS through TCRdb and include only in-frame sequences with V and J called. Some clones fail to appear in such tables; in the studies checked, an unresolved V gene covers under half of the shortfall, and the cause of the remainder is unknown. Clonal size and the V and J genes are those of that table, whereas D and trimming came from the DNA. For this sample the table gives around 170,000 clones, of which 51% were detected only once. Of the sample, around a tenth is held by the ten largest clones.

This clone was detected a few times. It has no known antigen specificity. Within one base of it there is no much larger clone, and no base qualities were kept. In light of the paper, this sample's treatment or condition label describes: oral pan-JAK inhibitor, 5-10 mg twice daily. Lesional scalp punch biopsies and peripheral blood were collected from alopecia areata patients. PBMCs were isolated by density centrifugation and stained for CD3, CD4 and CD8, and CD4+ and CD8+ T cells were sorted on a FACSAria. The rearranged chain carries TRBV29-1 and TRBJ1-1, with a weak D call of TRBD1 (5 bases match). The receptor was isolated from a human donor with alopecia areata. Material: CD8+ T cells sorted from blood, obtained around week 54, from a patient treated with tofacitinib. CDR3 protein: CSVVQGGHTEAFF. Here is the DNA: TGCAGCGTTGTCCAGGGTGGACACACTGAAGCTTTCTTT. Reference TRBV29-1 and TRBJ1-1 genes cover what lies past the CDR3, so the full variable domain is SAVISQKPSRDICQRGTSLTIQCQVDSQVTMMFWYRQQPGQSLTLIATANQGSEATYESGFVIDKFPISRPNLTFSTLTVSNMSPEDSSIYLCSVVQGGHTEAFFGQGTRLTVV.